The source of this T cell receptor beta chain is a study of identical twins. Whole-study results and caveats: Reduced insertions were recorded for abundant cord blood beta clonotypes, with no such pattern in memory repertoires. Compared with unrelated sharing, twin-shared out-of-frame alpha sequences had more low-probability sequences.

Germline CDR1 and CDR2: GTSNPN and SVGIG (reference sequence). With 0 bases removed from V and 6 bases from J, the gap between germline ends came to 5 bases. This CDR3 is built from 12 residues. In its sample, this clonotype was seen a few times. Its matching antigen is unknown. TCRdb reanalysed the 5' RACE reads using MiXCR and keeps one entry per CDR3 protein. The repertoire holds fewer than 250,000 distinct CDR3 sequences, with roughly 15% as singletons. This sample was shared with a second study, whose subject was T cells expressing NK-cell markers. This second report adds: A few donors' CD3+CD56-NKG2C+ cells were dominated by the same clonotypes.

Sample: CD8+ T cells sorted from blood. The sequence was obtained from a young woman in good health. The chain recombines TRBV30 with TRBJ2-2; possible D gene TRBD1, 5 bases. CDR3 sequence reads: CAWSVGAGELFF. The CDR3 DNA is TGTGCCTGGAGTGTAGGGGCCGGGGAGCTGTTTTTT.